The text below deals with one TCR beta chain. Antigen unknown. This entry is derived from a study of vaccination and CD4 T cells after COVID-19. Study-level information: Convalescent patients gave post-COVID blood a median about 100 days post-diagnosis, range 35 to 161. Post-vaccine specimens were obtained a median roughly 74 days after dose two (range 14 to 241).

The V segment lost 1 base and the J segment 5 bases; nucleotides outside the gene matches: 5. CDR1 is MGHDK, CDR2 SYGVNS, per germline. The CDR3 spans 15 residues. The Oncomine TCR Beta short-read assay sequenced DNA from cultured CD4+ T cells. TCRdb processed the PCR reads anew with MiXCR; each CDR3 protein has one entry. Of about 16,000 distinct CDR3 sequences listed, roughly half are singletons. The time point here: late sampling 161 to 241 days after vaccination in a few convalescent patients. Documented treatment: approximately 9-day PBMC culture with coronavirus spike peptide pools or control peptides (ViraFEST assay). Using peptide pools, antigen-specific T cells were expanded in ViraFEST before TCRs were sequenced.

The material was CD4+ T cells from blood, cultured in vitro, obtained about 7 months after SARS-CoV-2 vaccination. The TCR was taken from a human donor who had recovered from COVID-19. The rearrangement uses TRBV25-1 and TRBJ1-5; 7 nucleotides line up with TRBD1. CDR3 bases: TGTGCCAGCAGTGAATCGGGCAGGGGGGATCAGCCCCAGCATTTT. It specifies CASSESGRGDQPQHF.